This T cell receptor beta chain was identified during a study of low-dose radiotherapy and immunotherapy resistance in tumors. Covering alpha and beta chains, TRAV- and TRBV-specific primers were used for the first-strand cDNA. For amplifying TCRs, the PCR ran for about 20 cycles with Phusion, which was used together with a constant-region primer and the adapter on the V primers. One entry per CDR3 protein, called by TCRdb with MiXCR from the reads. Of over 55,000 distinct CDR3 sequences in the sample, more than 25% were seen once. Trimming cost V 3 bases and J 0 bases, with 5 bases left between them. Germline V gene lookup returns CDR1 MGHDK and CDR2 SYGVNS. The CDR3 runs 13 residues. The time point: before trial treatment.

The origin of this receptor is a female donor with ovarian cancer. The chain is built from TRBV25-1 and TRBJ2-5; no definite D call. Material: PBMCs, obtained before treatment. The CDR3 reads CASSDYYQETQYF. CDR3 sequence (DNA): TGTGCCAGCAGTGATTACTACCAAGAGACCCAGTACTTC.